This TCR beta chain is drawn from a study of blood T cell repertoires in COVID-19. V was clipped by 5 bases and J by 1 base, with 11 bases between them. Germline-derived CDR1 and CDR2 are MDHEN and SYDVKM. CDR3 length: 14 amino acids. Profiling relied on immunoSEQ multiplex PCR, and the TCRdb table lists in-frame clones only, not all of them. Of approximately 130,000 clones in the sample, 65% to 90% were seen once. The source of this sequence is a woman aged 55-75 years with active or convalescent COVID-19. The sample taken for sequencing was peripheral blood. This chain joins TRBV28 and TRBJ1-1; D is possibly TRBD1 (5 bases). CDR3 loop: CASSTQTGNTEAFF. The CDR3 nucleotides read TGTGCCAGCAGTACACAAACAGGGAACACTGAAGCTTTCTTT.